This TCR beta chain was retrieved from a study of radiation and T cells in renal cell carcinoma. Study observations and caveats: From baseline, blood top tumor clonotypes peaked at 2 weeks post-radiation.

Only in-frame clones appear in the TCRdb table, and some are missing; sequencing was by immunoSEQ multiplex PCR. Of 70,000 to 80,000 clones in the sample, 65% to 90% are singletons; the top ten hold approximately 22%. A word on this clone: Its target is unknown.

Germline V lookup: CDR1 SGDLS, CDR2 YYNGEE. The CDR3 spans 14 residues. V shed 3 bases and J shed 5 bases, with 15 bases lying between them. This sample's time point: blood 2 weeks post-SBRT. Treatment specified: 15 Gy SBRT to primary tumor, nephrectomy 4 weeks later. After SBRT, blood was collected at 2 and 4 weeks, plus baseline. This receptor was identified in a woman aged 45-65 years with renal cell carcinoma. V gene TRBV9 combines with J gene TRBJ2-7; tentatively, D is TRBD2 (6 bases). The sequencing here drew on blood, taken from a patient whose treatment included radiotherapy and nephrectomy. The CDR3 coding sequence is TGTGCCAGCAGCGCGGGGGTAAGTTCGGACGAGCAGTACTTC. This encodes CASSAGVSSDEQYF.